The 28 T cell receptor beta chains below come from one sample, sequenced in a study of blood T cell repertoires in COVID-19. Clones were sequenced by immunoSEQ multiplex PCR, and TCRdb holds only the in-frame ones, with some missing. The data contain around 140,000 clones, more than 85% of them singletons. Sequences were obtained from peripheral blood. The receptors were sampled from a man in his sixties with active or convalescent COVID-19.

The chain joins TRBV29-1 to TRBJ2-1; weak D call: TRBD1 (5 bases). Trimming removed 0 bases from V and 6 bases from J, with 9 bases in between. The CDR3 is made up of 13 amino acids. The germline gives CDR1 SQVTM, CDR2 ANQGSEA. The CDR3 DNA follows: TGCAGCGTTGAAGAGGGGCGAGGCAATGAGCAGTTCTTC. Translating it yields CSVEEGRGNEQFF.

CDR3 DNA: TGTGCCAGCAGTACCGACGGGTCCTATAATGAAAAACTGTTTTTT. Amino acid sequence: CASSTDGSYNEKLFF. The chain joins TRBV5-5 to TRBJ1-4; D unclear. From germline, CDR1 is SGHKS and CDR2 YYEKEE (reference sequence). The CDR3 is 15 amino acids. The V end was cut by 5 bases, the J end by 4 bases, with 15 bases between.

The V call is TRBV6-5, the J call TRBJ1-5, with TRBD1 matching 7 bases. The germline CDR1 and CDR2 sequences are MNHEY and SVGAGI. The CDR3 consists of 12 residues. The V gene end was trimmed by 6 bases and the J gene end by 8 bases; junction bases not matched to a gene: 4. CDR3 residues: CASSDRVKPQHF. CDR3 DNA: TGTGCCAGCAGCGACAGGGTTAAGCCCCAGCATTTT.

The chain recombines TRBV24-1 with TRBJ1-2; D gene uncertain. There are 11 residues in the CDR3. Trimming stripped 9 bases from V and 7 bases from J, with 11 bases between. Germline CDR1 and CDR2: KGHDR and SFDVKD. The CDR3 here is CATGSGLGYTF. The CDR3 nucleotides read TGTGCCACCGGCAGTGGGCTTGGCTACACCTTC.

The V gene is TRBV5-1, the J gene TRBJ2-1; no clear D gene. Germline V CDR1 and CDR2: SGHRS, YFSETQ. The V end was cut by 1 base, the J end by 10 bases, with 9 bases between. The CDR3 has 12 residues. The CDR3 sequence is CASSLKTAEQFF. CDR3 sequence (DNA): TGCGCCAGCAGCTTGAAGACTGCAGAGCAGTTCTTC.

The CDR3 DNA reads as TGTGCCAGCAGTATGACAGGGAACACTGAAGCTTTCTTT. It translates to CASSMTGNTEAFF. The chain uses TRBV28 and TRBJ1-1; possibly TRBD1 for D (6 bases). With 5 bases removed from V and 1 base from J, the gap between germline ends came to 8 bases. CDR3 length: 13 residues. The germline gives CDR1 MDHEN, CDR2 SYDVKM.

The V and J genes are TRBV27 and TRBJ1-5, with D maybe TRBD1 (5 bases). Germline-derived CDR1 and CDR2 are MNHEY and SMNVEV (reference sequence). The V gene lost 2 bases and the J gene lost 4 bases, with 9 bases spanning the gap. This CDR3 has 14 residues. CDR3 sequence reads: CASSLAGGNQPQHF. Here the CDR3 DNA reads TGTGCCAGCAGTTTAGCGGGGGGGAATCAGCCCCAGCATTTT.

The chain combines TRBV6-2 or TRBV6-3 with TRBJ1-2; 10 bases line up with TRBD1. This CDR3 has 15 residues. The trim removed 0 bases at V and 8 bases at J, leaving 6 bases unmatched. Per the germline V gene, CDR1 is MNHEY and CDR2 is SVGEGT. CDR3 nucleotides: TGTGCCAGCAGTTACTCGGGGACAGGGGTTGAAGGCTACACCTTC. Translated: CASSYSGTGVEGYTF.

CDR3 coding DNA: TGTGCCAGCAGCTTGATAACTCCACCCGGAGATACGCAGTATTTT. This sequence encodes CASSLITPPGDTQYF. The rearrangement links TRBV7-8 to TRBJ2-3, with D uncertain. The CDR3 is 15 amino acids. Germline CDR1 is SGHVS and CDR2 is FQNEAQ. V lost 3 bases and J 5 bases, leaving 15 bases between the germline ends.

In nucleotides, the CDR3 is TGTGCCAGCAGTCGGGACAGGGGGGTCACTGAAGCTTTCTTT. This gives the protein CASSRDRGVTEAFF. This chain connects TRBV27 to TRBJ1-1, with TRBD1 matching over 11 bases. The germline V gene encodes CDR1 MNHEY and CDR2 SMNVEV (reference sequence). The CDR3 runs 14 residues. Trimming at V came to 5 bases and at J to 4 bases, leaving 3 bases not matched to a gene.

This clone was seen more than once but under ten times. This sequence joins TRBV18 and TRBJ1-4; D is unclear. Germline lookup yields CDR1 KGHSH and CDR2 LQKENI. CDR3 length: 15 amino acids. The germline V and J ends were trimmed by 6 bases and 5 bases, with 16 bases remaining between them. The CDR3 DNA reads TGTGCCAGCTCCCCATTCGAGGCGCAGAATGAAAAACTGTTTTTT. Translation: CASSPFEAQNEKLFF.

The gene calls are TRBV28 and TRBJ1-5, with D uncertain. Trimming cost V 2 bases and J 5 bases, with 7 bases left between them. This CDR3 has 13 residues. Germline V CDR1 and CDR2: MDHEN, SYDVKM. CDR3 nucleotide sequence: TGTGCCAGCAGTTTACCCAGGTATCAGCCCCAGCATTTT. Its protein product is CASSLPRYQPQHF.

The V call is TRBV18, the J call TRBJ1-1; 8 bases match TRBD1. Germline V CDR1 and CDR2: KGHSH, LQKENI. V trimming: 5 bases; J trimming: 11 bases; junction bases outside the gene matches: 10. This CDR3 has 13 residues. As DNA, the CDR3 is TGTGCCAGCTCAGCAATAGGGACAGGTACGGCTTTCTTT. Translating gives CASSAIGTGTAFF.

The chain recombines TRBV3-1 (or the pseudogene TRBV3-2) with TRBJ1-3; tentatively, D is TRBD1 (6 bases). The germline V and J ends were trimmed by 3 bases and 0 bases, with 9 bases remaining between them. From germline, CDR1 is LGHDT and CDR2 YNNKEL (reference sequence). CDR3 length: 15 residues. CDR3 sequence (DNA): TGTGCCAGCAGCCACCGGACAGTCTCTGGAAACACCATATATTTT. It encodes CASSHRTVSGNTIYF.

The V gene is TRBV2, the J gene TRBJ1-6, with TRBD1 matching 7 bases. Germline loops: CDR1 SNHLY, CDR2 FYNNEI. The CDR3 runs to 14 residues. Trimming took 7 bases from V and 7 from J; bases not matched to a gene: 7. The CDR3 sequence is CASIHRGANSPLHF. The CDR3 bases are TGTGCCAGCATCCACAGGGGAGCCAATTCACCCCTCCACTTT.

The rearrangement links TRBV14 to TRBJ2-1; D perhaps matches TRBD2 (6 bases). Germline-derived CDR1 and CDR2 are SGHDN and FVKESK. The length of the CDR3 is 17 residues. Between the trimmed V and J ends, which lost 3 bases and 2 bases, there was a span of 17 bases. The CDR3, as DNA: TGTGCCAGCAGCCAGAGGCGTGGGGGGAACACCTACAATGAGCAGTTCTTC. This gives the protein CASSQRRGGNTYNEQFF.

The chain couples TRBV11-2 to TRBJ2-5, with 7 bases identical to TRBD1. This CDR3 has 15 residues. CDR1 is SGHAT and CDR2 is FQNNGV in the germline V gene. The junction had 7 bases not matched to a gene; V was cut back by 1 base and J by 5 bases. As DNA, the CDR3 is TGTGCCAGCAGCTTAGGACAGGGTGATGGGGAGACCCAGTACTTC. This sequence encodes CASSLGQGDGETQYF. Combining the CDR3 with reference TRBV11-2 and TRBJ2-5 gives the whole variable domain EAGVAQSPRYKIIEKRQSVAFWCNPISGHATLYWYQQILGQGPKLLIQFQNNGVVDDSQLPKDRFSAERLKGVDSTLKIQPAKLEDSAVYLCASSLGQGDGETQYFGPGTRLLVL.

J is TRBJ2-6 and V is TRBV4-3; D ambiguous. CDR1 is LGHNA and CDR2 is YSLEER in the germline V gene. Trimming shortened V by 0 bases and J by 3 bases, and 9 bases separated the two germline ends. The length of the CDR3 is 16 residues. The DNA for the CDR3 is TGCGCCAGCAGCCAAGATTACTTCGTTGGGGCCAACGTCCTGACTTTC. Amino acids: CASSQDYFVGANVLTF.

This rearrangement joins TRBV6-6 to TRBJ2-2, with 12 bases matching TRBD2. After removal of 5 bases from V and 3 bases from J, the junction contained 13 bases not matched to a gene. Per germline, CDR1 MNHNY and CDR2 SVGAGI (reference sequence). The CDR3 has 19 residues. The CDR3 sequence: CASSPVGLAGVGDTGELFF. CDR3 coding DNA: TGTGCCAGCAGTCCCGTGGGACTAGCGGGCGTCGGGGACACCGGGGAGCTGTTTTTT.

The CDR3 nucleotides read TGTGCCAGCAGCCAAGACCGGGAGAATCAGCCCCAGCATTTT. This encodes CASSQDRENQPQHF. The chain carries TRBV4-2 and TRBJ1-5; the D is unclear. V was trimmed by 0 bases and J by 4 bases, leaving 7 bases between them. Germline assignment: CDR1 LGHNA and CDR2 YNFKEQ. This CDR3 contains 14 residues.

The chain employs TRBV4-3 and TRBJ2-7, with TRBD2 as a possible D gene (6 bases). In germline, CDR1 is LGHNA, CDR2 YSLEER. The germline V and J ends were trimmed by 0 bases and 0 bases, with 15 bases remaining between them. There are 17 residues in the CDR3. The CDR3 DNA reads TGCGCCAGCAGCCAAGATTCGGTCGGAGGGAGCTCCTACGAGCAGTACTTC. Residues: CASSQDSVGGSSYEQYF.

The chain uses TRBV10-3 and TRBJ2-5, with D perhaps matching TRBD1 (5 bases). Looked up from germline, CDR1 is ENHRY and CDR2 is SYGVKD. CDR3 length: 14 residues. Trimming removed 3 bases at V and 2 bases at J, with 10 bases between. This CDR3 reads CAISDGAGQETQYF. DNA of the CDR3: TGTGCCATCAGTGATGGGGCCGGACAAGAGACCCAGTACTTC.

This chain connects TRBV6-5 to TRBJ1-1; 10 bases fit TRBD1. The V segment lost 9 bases and the J segment 4 bases; nucleotides outside the gene matches: 11. The CDR3 totals 15 residues. Germline-derived CDR1 and CDR2 are MNHEY and SVGAGI. The CDR3 loop reads CASSRAGTGATEAFF. The CDR3, as DNA: TGTGCCAGTTCCCGGGCCGGGACAGGGGCCACTGAAGCTTTCTTT.

J is TRBJ2-7 and V is TRBV4-1, with 9 nucleotides matching TRBD1. The CDR3 is made up of 16 amino acids. V gave up 4 bases and J gave up 3 bases; unmatched junction bases: 10. Germline V gene lookup returns CDR1 MGHRA and CDR2 YSYEKL. The CDR3 bases are TGCGCCAGCAGCCCCACCCGCAGGACAGGGGTCTACGAGCAGTACTTC. The encoded protein is CASSPTRRTGVYEQYF.

The J gene is TRBJ2-1, the V gene TRBV9, with TRBD1 matching 10 bases. J was trimmed by 5 bases and V by 7 bases; bases with no gene match: 6. The CDR3 sequence is 14 residues long. Germline lookup yields CDR1 SGDLS and CDR2 YYNGEE. This CDR3 reads CASGPGQGNNEQFF. In nucleotides, the CDR3 is TGTGCCAGCGGCCCGGGACAGGGGAACAATGAGCAGTTCTTC.

The chain is built from TRBV15 and TRBJ1-3; D gene unclear. V was shortened by 1 base and J by 0 bases, with 10 bases between the two germline ends. The CDR3 totals 16 residues. Looked up from germline, CDR1 is LNHNV and CDR2 is YYDKDF (reference sequence). As DNA, the CDR3 is TGTGCCACCAGCAGAGGAAGAGGTCTCTCTGGAAACACCATATATTTT. Translating gives CATSRGRGLSGNTIYF.

The chain has TRBV19 and TRBJ1-5, with TRBD1 matching over 8 bases. There are 16 residues in the CDR3. In germline, CDR1 is LNHDA, CDR2 SQIVND (reference sequence). Trimming took 2 bases from V and 4 from J; bases not matched to a gene: 7. In DNA, the CDR3 is TGTGCCAGTAGTATAAACGACAGGGGAACGAATCAGCCCCAGCATTTT. Translating gives CASSINDRGTNQPQHF.

The chain couples TRBV6-5 to TRBJ1-4, with 11 nucleotides matching TRBD1. Trimming took 9 bases from V and 8 from J; bases not matched to a gene: 8. Germline V gives CDR1 MNHEY, CDR2 SVGAGI. The CDR3 runs 14 residues. The chain's CDR3 is CASVPGQGVEKLFF. Here the CDR3 DNA reads TGTGCCAGTGTCCCGGGACAGGGGGTAGAAAAACTGTTTTTT.